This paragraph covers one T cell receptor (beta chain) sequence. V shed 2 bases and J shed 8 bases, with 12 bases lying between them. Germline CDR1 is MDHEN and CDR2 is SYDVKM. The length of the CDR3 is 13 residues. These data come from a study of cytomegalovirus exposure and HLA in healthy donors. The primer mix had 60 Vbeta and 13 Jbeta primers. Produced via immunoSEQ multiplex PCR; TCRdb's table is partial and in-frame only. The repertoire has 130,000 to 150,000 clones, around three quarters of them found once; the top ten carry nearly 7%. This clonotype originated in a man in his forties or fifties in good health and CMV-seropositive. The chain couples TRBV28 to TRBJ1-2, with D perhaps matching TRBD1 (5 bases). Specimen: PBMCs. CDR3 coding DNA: TGTGCCAGCAGTTTAAGGGCAGGGAGGGGCTACACCTTC. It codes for CASSLRAGRGYTF.